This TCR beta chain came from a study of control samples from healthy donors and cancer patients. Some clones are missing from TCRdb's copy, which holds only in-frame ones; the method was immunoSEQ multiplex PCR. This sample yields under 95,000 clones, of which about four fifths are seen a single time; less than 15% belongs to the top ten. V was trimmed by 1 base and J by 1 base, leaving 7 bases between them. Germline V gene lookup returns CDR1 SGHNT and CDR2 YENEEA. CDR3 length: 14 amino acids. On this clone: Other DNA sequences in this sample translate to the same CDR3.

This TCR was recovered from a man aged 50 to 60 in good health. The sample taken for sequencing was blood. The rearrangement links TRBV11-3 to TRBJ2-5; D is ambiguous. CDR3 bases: TGTGCCAGCAGCTTAGCGCAGAGCCAAGAGACCCAGTACTTC. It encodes CASSLAQSQETQYF.